Below, one T cell receptor (beta chain) is given with its context. The specificity of this receptor is unknown. The sample holds no much larger clone one base away, and base qualities are not on file. The data are from a study of chemoradiotherapy in HPV16-positive cancers (dated by TCRdb to about 2022). Study-wide context: Candidate HPV-specific T-cell clones and common TCR motifs were defined by functional T-cell assays performed on cells from a couple of HPV16-positive patients. The study asked whether T-cell immunity against the HPV oncoproteins E6 and E7 changes during chemoradiotherapy and whether it affects survival. The candidate HPV-specific TCRs and motifs were subsequently tracked in TCR repertoires obtained from approximately 91 patients with HPV-related cancers.

Repertoires were sampled repeatedly over the course of chemoradiotherapy so that clonal expansion in the tumor microenvironment could be followed. Results the study describes overall, beyond this receptor: The functional definition of HPV-specific T cells was derived from only two HPV16-positive patients, and the survival association was reported for HPV16-positive patients. Expansion of candidate HPV-specific clones and E7-related TCR motifs was observed in the tumor microenvironment during treatment, whereas no such expansion was observed for non-HPV-specific T cells. Among HPV16-positive patients, expansion of HPV-responsive T cells during chemoradiotherapy was associated with better recurrence-free survival.

From V the trimming removes 5 bases and from J it removes 3 bases, while the gene matches leave 7 bases of the junction unaccounted for. The CDR3 starts with the cysteine, ends with the phenylalanine, and has 15 residues. Here the CDR3 DNA is all that survives: 45 bases in frame from base 1. CDR1 SGHVS and CDR2 FNYEAQ are derived from the germline V gene. Library method: the immunoSEQ multiplex PCR assay. Imported from immuneACCESS, the table was reduced by TCRdb to in-frame sequences with V and J called. These copies leave out some clones; in studies compared against another copy, an unresolved V gene accounts for under half, and the cause of the remainder is not known. Across this sample there are about 730 clones, with 70% to 90% seen only once. 4.2% of the sample comes from the top ten.

The specimen comprised tumor tissue, sampled from a patient who underwent chemoradiotherapy. The chain is assembled from TRBV7-6 and TRBJ2-1; 7 junctional bases match TRBD1. The source of this sequence is a human donor with HPV-associated anogenital cancer. The CDR3 corresponds to CASSLKGQIYNEQFF. The DNA sequence is given as TGTGCCAGCAGCCTAAAGGGACAGATCTACAATGAGCAGTTCTTC.